This T cell receptor (beta chain) derives from a study of cytomegalovirus exposure and HLA in healthy donors. General study results and limits: Specificity of a few CMV-associated chains for CMV antigens was verified in vitro.

Trimming took off 4 bases at V and 7 bases at J, with 17 bases between the two ends. CDR3 size: 14 residues. Germline-derived CDR1 and CDR2 are SGHRS and YFSETQ. It was with 60 Vbeta and 13 Jbeta primers that the PCR ran. TCRdb's table, derived via immunoSEQ multiplex PCR, lists solely in-frame clones and lacks some. The data show more than 95,000 clones, 65% to 75% seen once. Only one count was recorded for this clone. Its target is not known. The clonotype was recovered from a woman between 45 and 60 years old in good health and CMV-seropositive. The sample taken for sequencing was PBMCs. V is TRBV5-1 and J is TRBJ1-1; D might be TRBD1 (5 bases). CDR3 in amino acids: CASSPPQGANEAFF. The DNA for the CDR3 is TGCGCCAGCAGCCCCCCCCAGGGCGCGAATGAAGCTTTCTTT.